This TCR beta chain appears in the sequencing data of a study of cytomegalovirus exposure and HLA in healthy donors. Whole-study findings and limits: Overall, approximately 150 TCR beta chains were annotated as cytomegalovirus-associated. TCR beta chain V- and J-gene trimming was linked, in a later analysis, to a missense variant in DCLRE1C. In a later analysis, the majority of CMV-associated beta chains seemingly showed HLA restriction.

PCR was performed using 60 Vbeta and 13 Jbeta primers. Assay used: immunoSEQ multiplex PCR; TCRdb lists only in-frame clones, some missing. The sample lists approximately 120,000 clones; about 83% were seen once. CDR1 is SGHNT and CDR2 is YYREEE in the germline V gene (reference sequence). There are 15 residues in the CDR3. J gave up 4 bases and V 4 bases, and 6 bases lay outside the gene matches. Regarding this clone: The antigen remains undetermined.

The rearrangement links TRBV5-4 to TRBJ2-2, with 8 bases lining up with TRBD1. Specimen: PBMCs. This sequence originates from a female donor in good health and CMV-seronegative. The CDR3 coding sequence is TGTGCCAGCAGCCCAGGGGGCGCGGGCACCGGGGAGCTGTTTTTT. This gives the protein CASSPGGAGTGELFF.